Listed below are T cell receptor beta chains from one sample, sequenced in a study of sequential checkpoint blockade in melanoma. The assay was immunoSEQ multiplex PCR, and TCRdb's table has in-frame clones only and misses some. The sample lists over 30,000 clones; 84% were seen once. The input for sequencing was CD8+ T cells sorted from blood (inferred from file names), taken from a patient given nivolumab and ipilimumab in sequence. The receptor set was obtained from a human donor with melanoma. The CDR3 runs from the conserved cysteine through the conserved F or W. The order of the fields is CDR3 length, V gene, D gene, clone size, J gene, CDR3 protein, CDR3 DNA. The D gene is left open where the match is weak. Part of the rows lack a size; the others show once, few, many or a class for expanded clones.

15	TRBV5-4	-	-	TRBJ1-4	CASSPQKGANEKLFF	TGTGCCAGCAGCCCCCAAAAGGGGGCTAATGAAAAACTGTTTTTT
14	TRBV28	-	few	TRBJ1-4	CASSFEQVNEKLFF	TGTGCCAGCAGTTTCGAACAGGTTAATGAAAAACTGTTTTTT
15	TRBV4-1	TRBD1	-	TRBJ1-1	CASSQEEGAATEAFF	TGCGCCAGCAGCCAAGAAGAGGGGGCGGCCACTGAAGCTTTCTTT
14	TRBV29-1	-	-	TRBJ2-5	CSVDGQMYQETQYF	TGCAGCGTTGACGGACAGATGTACCAAGAGACCCAGTACTTC
18	TRBV21-1	-	-	TRBJ2-1	CASTLLLGLPVRNNEQFF	TGTGCCAGCACCCTTCTCTTGGGACTTCCAGTTCGTAACAATGAGCAGTTCTTC
15	TRBV27	TRBD2	-	TRBJ2-7	CASRRTSGESYEQYF	TGTGCCAGCAGGCGGACTAGCGGGGAGTCCTACGAGCAGTACTTC
10	TRBV27	-	-	TRBJ2-7	CASGHYEQYF	TGTGCCAGCGGACACTACGAGCAGTACTTC
16	TRBV4-1	-	few	TRBJ2-3	CASRFSFRSSFHTQYF	TGCGCCAGCAGATTTTCCTTTCGTAGCTCTTTCCATACGCAGTATTTT
13	TRBV4-1	-	-	TRBJ2-5	CASGGGAEETQYF	TGCGCCAGCGGGGGAGGAGCGGAAGAGACCCAGTACTTC
16	TRBV15	TRBD1	-	TRBJ1-5	CATSRDQTGGNQPQHF	TGTGCCACCAGCAGAGATCAGACAGGGGGAAATCAGCCCCAGCATTTT
14	TRBV27	-	once	TRBJ2-1	CASSLHFGGGEQFF	TGTGCCAGCAGTCTTCACTTCGGGGGTGGTGAGCAGTTCTTC
14	TRBV10-2	TRBD1	-	TRBJ1-2	CAYLAQGADYGYTF	TGCGCCTATCTGGCGCAGGGGGCTGACTATGGCTACACCTTC
13	TRBV6-1	TRBD2	-	TRBJ2-1	CASSDPTGGEQFF	TGTGCCAGCAGTGACCCGACGGGGGGTGAGCAGTTCTTC
13	TRBV10-2	TRBD1	-	TRBJ2-7	CATSQGADHEQYF	TGCGCCACCTCACAGGGGGCGGACCACGAGCAGTACTTC
13	TRBV7-9	-	-	TRBJ2-3	CASSSIAPDTQYF	TGTGCCAGCAGCAGCATTGCGCCAGATACGCAGTATTTT
16	TRBV30	TRBD1	-	TRBJ2-7	CAWSPMTGNKIYEQYF	TGTGCCTGGAGCCCCATGACAGGGAACAAGATCTACGAGCAGTACTTC
13	TRBV5-1	-	once	TRBJ2-1	CASSLGAGSEQFF	TGCGCCAGCAGCTTGGGCGCGGGGAGTGAGCAGTTCTTC
14	TRBV6-5	-	once	TRBJ2-3	CASSLNPGWDTQYF	TGTGCCAGCAGTCTAAACCCAGGGTGGGATACGCAGTATTTT
15	TRBV6-4	-	few	TRBJ1-1	CASSAGEGTGTEAFF	TGTGCCAGCAGTGCTGGGGAGGGGACCGGCACTGAAGCTTTCTTT
13	TRBV30	TRBD1	-	TRBJ2-7	CAWSVLQGDEQYF	TGTGCCTGGAGTGTATTACAGGGGGACGAGCAGTACTTC
15	TRBV6-5	TRBD2	-	TRBJ2-5	CASSRSSGGAETQYF	TGTGCCAGCAGTCGATCTAGCGGGGGGGCTGAGACCCAGTACTTC
16	TRBV13	TRBD2	once	TRBJ2-7	CASSSRGLAGTYEQYF	TGTGCCAGCAGCTCTCGAGGACTAGCGGGTACCTACGAGCAGTACTTC
15	TRBV27	-	-	TRBJ2-2	CASSSRQDYTGELFF	TGTGCCAGCAGTTCCCGACAGGACTACACCGGGGAGCTGTTTTTT
13	TRBV19	-	-	TRBJ2-1	CASSISGYNEQFF	TGTGCCAGTAGTATTTCAGGATACAATGAGCAGTTCTTC
16	TRBV7-8	-	-	TRBJ2-1	CASSLASGGAANEQFF	TGTGCCAGCAGCTTAGCAAGTGGGGGGGCTGCGAATGAGCAGTTCTTC
14	TRBV27	-	-	TRBJ2-7	CASSLSSGSYEQYF	TGTGCCAGCAGTTTATCTAGCGGCTCCTACGAGCAGTACTTC
16	TRBV28	TRBD2	-	TRBJ2-3	CASSSLAGATTDTQYF	TGTGCCAGCAGCTCGCTAGCGGGAGCCACCACAGATACGCAGTATTTT
13	TRBV4-1	-	-	TRBJ2-7	CASSHDTSYEQYF	TGCGCCAGCAGCCATGACACCTCCTACGAGCAGTACTTC
15	TRBV4-2	-	-	TRBJ2-7	CASSWVSASSYEQYF	TGTGCCAGCAGCTGGGTGAGCGCGAGCTCCTACGAGCAGTACTTC
13	TRBV5-4	-	-	TRBJ2-7	CASSLDQSYEQYF	TGTGCCAGCAGCTTGGACCAATCCTACGAGCAGTACTTC
14	TRBV11-2	-	-	TRBJ2-3	CASNPGLGTDTQYF	TGTGCCAGCAACCCGGGACTGGGCACAGATACGCAGTATTTT
16	TRBV6-1	TRBD1	-	TRBJ1-2	CASSETGTGLNYGYTF	TGTGCCAGCAGTGAAACGGGGACAGGACTTAACTATGGCTACACCTTC
15	TRBV6-4	TRBD1	-	TRBJ2-1	CASSDSTGGGNEQFF	TGTGCCAGCAGTGACTCGACAGGGGGAGGCAATGAGCAGTTCTTC
15	TRBV9	TRBD1	-	TRBJ2-3	CASSAGTVSTDTQYF	TGTGCCAGCAGCGCGGGGACAGTTAGCACAGATACGCAGTATTTT
14	TRBV7-9	-	once	TRBJ1-2	CASSSDGGVRGYTF	TGTGCCAGCAGCTCCGACGGAGGGGTGCGGGGCTACACCTTC
15	TRBV27	TRBD1	-	TRBJ1-6	CASSLGQGYNSPLHF	TGTGCCAGCAGTTTGGGACAGGGATATAATTCACCCCTCCACTTT